The rows below give T cell receptor beta chains drawn from one sample of a study of human T cells and chemical hapten exposure. TCRdb analysed the RACE reads with MiXCR anew, one entry per CDR3 protein. Of fewer than 300,000 distinct CDR3 sequences detected, over 7.5% appear once; the ten largest clones hold more than 1%. The source material was whole blood, sampled in connection with sensitization to the hapten diphenylcyclopropenone (DPC). The receptor set was obtained from a man in his late teens or twenties with alopecia areata. Some clones in this sample may be carry-over from other donors' samples. Both conserved end residues are part of each CDR3. A D gene is named only where the DNA matches it firmly. Size is stated for part of the rows, as once, few or many counts, or as a class when the clone is expanded.

D	V	size	J	DNA	CDR3
TRBD1	TRBV4-2	many	TRBJ1-2	TGTGCCAGCAGGCCAACAGGGGGCGATGGCTACACCTTC	CASRPTGGDGYTF
-	TRBV5-1	many	TRBJ2-6	TGCGCCAGCAGCTTTCTTGGGGCCAACGTCCTGACTTTC	CASSFLGANVLTF
-	TRBV3-1	-	TRBJ2-2	TGTGCCAGCAGCCTTCACCTAACCGGGGAGCTGTTTTTT	CASSLHLTGELFF
-	TRBV7-9	-	TRBJ2-3	TGTGCCAGCAGTGTCAAGGCCCCTCCAGATACGCAGTATTTT	CASSVKAPPDTQYF
-	TRBV11-2	few	TRBJ1-2	TGTGCCAGCAGCTCGCGGGTAGATGGCTACACCTTC	CASSSRVDGYTF
-	TRBV6-5	few	TRBJ1-4	TGTGCCAGCAGCTCCGTGTCGGGCGCAACTAATGAAAAACTGTTTTTT	CASSSVSGATNEKLFF
-	TRBV2	many	TRBJ1-1	TGTGCCAGCGGCCCCCGTCAGGACACTGAAGCTTTCTTT	CASGPRQDTEAFF
-	TRBV7-2	few	TRBJ1-2	TGTGCCAGCAGCCAACAGGGCTCAAAAAGGGGGTATGGCTACACCTTC	CASSQQGSKRGYGYTF
-	TRBV6-6	-	TRBJ1-3	TGTGCCAGCAGTTACTCAGCTGCCAGCTCTGGAAACACCATATATTTT	CASSYSAASSGNTIYF
TRBD1	TRBV6-6	-	TRBJ1-6	TGTGCCAGCAGTTACGGGCAGGGGGATTCACCCCTCCACTTT	CASSYGQGDSPLHF
TRBD2	TRBV9	-	TRBJ2-3	TGTGCCAGCAGCCCCCGAGCGGGATCAAGCACAGATACGCAGTATTTT	CASSPRAGSSTDTQYF
-	TRBV9	-	TRBJ1-2	TGTGCCAGCAGCGTAGCTCCAGGAGACGCCTATGGCTACACCTTC	CASSVAPGDAYGYTF
TRBD1	TRBV7-3	-	TRBJ1-2	TGTGCCAGCAGCACCATGGGGACAGCCCATAACTATGGCTACACCTTC	CASSTMGTAHNYGYTF
TRBD2	TRBV28	few	TRBJ2-1	TGTGCCAGCAGTTTTCCCGGGGGGTCTTCCTACAATGAGCAGTTCTTC	CASSFPGGSSYNEQFF
TRBD1	TRBV5-6	-	TRBJ1-1	TGTGCCAGCAGGTACAGGGGGGTCACTGAAGCTTTCTTT	CASRYRGVTEAFF